Listed below are T cell receptor beta chains from one sample, sequenced in a study of blood T cells in healthy people across ages. TCRdb re-analysed the 5' RACE reads in MiXCR, keeping a single row per CDR3 protein. Seen here are 850,000 to 1,000,000 distinct CDR3 sequences, roughly 50% observed once, and the top ten hold 13%. The sample was blood. These receptors all stem from a man aged 25-45 years in good health. Each CDR3 is given with its conserved first and last residue. The D gene is left open where the match is weak. Clone sizes are given selectively: once, few, many, or a class where the clone is expanded.

V gene	clone size	D gene	J gene	CDR3 DNA	CDR3 protein
TRBV4-2	-	TRBD2	TRBJ2-5	TGTGCCAGCAGCCAAGTTCCCCTAGCGGGGAATCACAATGAGCAGTACTTC	CASSQVPLAGNHNEQYF
TRBV10-3	-	-	TRBJ1-1	TGTGCCATCAGTGAGTCGCCAGTGGGTAACACTGAAGCTTTCTTT	CAISESPVGNTEAFF
TRBV4-1	many	-	TRBJ2-7	TGCGCCAGCAGCCAAGATAAGGGGACCTACGAGCAGTACTTC	CASSQDKGTYEQYF
TRBV28	-	TRBD1	TRBJ1-6	TGTGCCAGCAGTCCCGGGACAGCTACTAATTCACCCCTCCACTTT	CASSPGTATNSPLHF
TRBV3-1	-	-	TRBJ1-2	TGTGCCAGCAGCCAAGAGGCGGGGGCGAGTGGCTACACCTTC	CASSQEAGASGYTF
TRBV7-6	many	-	TRBJ2-3	TGTGCCAGCAGCTCCCTGGGATCTAGCACAGATACGCAGTATTTT	CASSSLGSSTDTQYF
TRBV10-3	few	-	TRBJ1-4	TGTGCCAGCGAAGCCGGGCCCCCTGCAACTAATGAAAAACTGTTTTTT	CASEAGPPATNEKLFF
TRBV12-3/TRBV12-4	few	-	TRBJ1-2	TGTGCCAGCAGTTTTGTATCAGTCGGCTATGGCTACACCTTC	CASSFVSVGYGYTF
TRBV20-1	-	TRBD1	TRBJ2-3	TGCAGTGCCGGTCGGGGCCAGGGGGCAGATACGCAGTATTTT	CSAGRGQGADTQYF
TRBV28	-	-	TRBJ1-1	TGTGCCAGCAGACAGAACAGCGTTGCCACTGAAGCTTTCTTT	CASRQNSVATEAFF
TRBV29-1	few	-	TRBJ1-1	TGCAGCGTTGAACCGGGGGTTGACACTGAAGCTTTCTTT	CSVEPGVDTEAFF
TRBV20-1	-	TRBD2	TRBJ2-5	TGCCGTGCTCCCGGCCGACTAGCGGGGGTTACTATCTACCAAGAGACCCAGTACTTC	CRAPGRLAGVTIYQETQYF
TRBV29-1	-	-	TRBJ2-7	TGCAGCGTAGCCATCGAGTTGGCGGGATACGAGCAGTACTTC	CSVAIELAGYEQYF
TRBV27	few	-	TRBJ2-7	TGTGCCAGCAGTCCAATGAATGAACGCTACGAGCAGTACTTC	CASSPMNERYEQYF
TRBV28	-	-	TRBJ2-5	TGTGCCAGCAGTTTATTACTCGGGGGATCCGAAGAGACCCAGTACTTC	CASSLLLGGSEETQYF
TRBV7-2	many	-	TRBJ2-7	TGTGCCAGCAGCTTAAAGGACGTCTACGAGCAGTACTTC	CASSLKDVYEQYF
TRBV5-6	-	-	TRBJ1-1	TGTGCCAGCAGCTTGTGGGGGGCAGTGAACACTGAAGCTTTCTTT	CASSLWGAVNTEAFF
TRBV5-1	-	-	TRBJ1-2	TGCGCCAGCAGCTCTGCAGGGGCAAACTATGGCTACACCTTC	CASSSAGANYGYTF
TRBV15	-	-	TRBJ2-5	TGTGCCACCAGCACCGTCCAGGGACTGGGAGTGGGGACCCAGTACTTC	CATSTVQGLGVGTQYF
TRBV6-1	few	-	TRBJ2-1	TGTGCCAGCAGTGAAGCGTGGGCAGAGAGCTCCTACAATGAGCAGTTCTTC	CASSEAWAESSYNEQFF
TRBV7-2	few	-	TRBJ2-7	TGTGCCAGCAGCTGGGGACATCCTGTAGAGCAGTACTTC	CASSWGHPVEQYF
TRBV29-1	-	-	TRBJ2-1	TGCAGCGCCGCTGAAAACGCCTACGAGCAGTTCTTC	CSAAENAYEQFF
TRBV7-2	-	-	TRBJ2-1	TGTGCCAGCAGCTTACGGCCGCTAGCGAGGGGGAATGAGCAGTTCTTC	CASSLRPLARGNEQFF
TRBV4-1	-	-	TRBJ2-7	TGCGCCAGCAGCCCGAATTGGGAGAACTACGAGCAGTACTTC	CASSPNWENYEQYF
TRBV30	once	-	TRBJ1-4	TGTGCCTGGGTAACAAATGAAAAACTGTTTTTT	CAWVTNEKLFF
TRBV20-1	-	TRBD2	TRBJ2-1	TGCAGTGCTAGAGGGCCGGGACTAGCGGCCTCTAACAATGAGCAGTTCTTC	CSARGPGLAASNNEQFF
TRBV4-2	-	-	TRBJ2-1	TGTGCCGGCAGCCAAGAGGCTCTGCGGAGCTCCTACAATGAGCAGTTCTTC	CAGSQEALRSSYNEQFF
TRBV6-2/TRBV6-3	-	-	TRBJ2-7	TGTGCCAGCAGTAGCGCGGGACAGAGCTCCTACGAGCAGTACTTC	CASSSAGQSSYEQYF
TRBV5-1	-	TRBD1	TRBJ2-1	TGCGCCAGCAGCAACAGGGGGCTCTACAATGAGCAGTTTTTC	CASSNRGLYNEQFF
TRBV27	few	-	TRBJ2-5	TGTGCCAGCAGTTTAAGCAGGGTCCAAGAGACCCAGTACTTC	CASSLSRVQETQYF
TRBV4-2	-	TRBD1	TRBJ2-7	TGTGCCAGCAGCGCGGGACAGGGGGATTTGGGGGAGCAGTACTTC	CASSAGQGDLGEQYF
TRBV24-1	-	TRBD1	TRBJ1-2	TGTGCCACCAGTGATTTGGGACAGGGGACTGTTGGCTACACCTTC	CATSDLGQGTVGYTF
TRBV2	-	TRBD1	TRBJ2-1	TGTGCCCGCGAGACAGGGATTAACAATGAGCAGTTCTTC	CARETGINNEQFF
TRBV14	-	TRBD2	TRBJ2-7	TGTGCCAGCAGCCAATGGGACGGACGGGAGGACGAGCAGTACTTC	CASSQWDGREDEQYF
TRBV4-2	few	-	TRBJ1-1	TGTGCCAGCAGCCAAGAGGGGCAGGGATTCACTGAAGCTTTCTTT	CASSQEGQGFTEAFF
TRBV28	many	-	TRBJ1-2	TGTGCCACCTTCGCAGGTAGTCAATCGAGGGGCTACACCTTC	CATFAGSQSRGYTF
TRBV9	-	-	TRBJ1-2	TGTGCCAGCAGCGTCCCAGGAGGTGGCGGCTACACCTTC	CASSVPGGGGYTF
TRBV12-3/TRBV12-4	few	TRBD1	TRBJ1-2	TGTGCCAGCAGGCTCAGGGGGGGACAGGCGAGCGGCTACACCTTC	CASRLRGGQASGYTF
TRBV7-2	few	-	TRBJ1-6	TGTGCCAACCGCAGGGGACCGCACCTTAACCACTTT	CANRRGPHLNHF
TRBV5-1	few	-	TRBJ1-6	TGCGCCAGCAGCTTGGGGACGGCTCATAATTCACCCCTCCACTTT	CASSLGTAHNSPLHF
TRBV3-1	few	-	TRBJ1-2	TGTGCCAGCAGCCACAATAGACAGCTTTCCTATGGCTACACCTTC	CASSHNRQLSYGYTF
TRBV7-8	-	-	TRBJ1-4	TGTGCCAGCAGTCCCTCCCCGGGGTTCGGCGAAAAACTGTTTTTT	CASSPSPGFGEKLFF
TRBV5-1	few	-	TRBJ1-1	TGCGCCAGCAGCTTGGGGCCGGCAGGGCTGAACACTGAAGCTTTCTTT	CASSLGPAGLNTEAFF
TRBV12-3/TRBV12-4	-	-	TRBJ2-3	TGTGCCAGCACCTCGACAGGTACGCAGTATTTT	CASTSTGTQYF